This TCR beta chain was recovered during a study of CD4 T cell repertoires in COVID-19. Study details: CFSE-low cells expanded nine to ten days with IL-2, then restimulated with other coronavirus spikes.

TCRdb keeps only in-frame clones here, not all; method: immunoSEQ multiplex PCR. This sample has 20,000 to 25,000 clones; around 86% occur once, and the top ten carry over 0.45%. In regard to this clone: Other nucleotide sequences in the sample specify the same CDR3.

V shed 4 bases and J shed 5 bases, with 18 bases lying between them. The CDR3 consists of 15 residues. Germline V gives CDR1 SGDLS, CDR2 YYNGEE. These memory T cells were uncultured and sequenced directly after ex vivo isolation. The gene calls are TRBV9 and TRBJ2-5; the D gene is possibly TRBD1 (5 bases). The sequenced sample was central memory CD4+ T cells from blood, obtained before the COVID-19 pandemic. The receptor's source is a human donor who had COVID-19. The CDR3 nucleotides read TGTGCCAGCAGCCCGCCCGGCCAGGGTGGTGAGACCCAGTACTTC. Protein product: CASSPPGQGGETQYF.